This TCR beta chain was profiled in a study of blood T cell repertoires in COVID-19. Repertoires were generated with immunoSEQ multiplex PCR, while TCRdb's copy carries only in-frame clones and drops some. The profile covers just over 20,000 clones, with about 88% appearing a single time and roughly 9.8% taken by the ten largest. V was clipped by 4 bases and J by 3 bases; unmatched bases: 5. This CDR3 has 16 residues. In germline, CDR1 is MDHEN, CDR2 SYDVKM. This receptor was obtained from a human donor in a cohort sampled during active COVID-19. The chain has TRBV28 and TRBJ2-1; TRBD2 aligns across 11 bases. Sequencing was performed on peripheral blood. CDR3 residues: CASSSPTSGVYNEQFF. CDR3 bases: TGTGCCAGCAGTTCCCCGACTAGCGGGGTCTACAATGAGCAGTTCTTC.